The clone carrying this T cell receptor (beta chain) was detected many times. The antigen is not known. A Clinical Activity Score of at least 3, a NOSPECS grade of at least 4 and a duration under 3 months were recorded in the ophthalmopathy patients. This entry is derived from a study of T cells in Graves' hyperthyroidism and ophthalmopathy. Amplified regions were TCR beta CDR3 sequences from RNA transcripts. HTBI primers drove first-round RT-PCR of the TCR CDR3. TCRdb fed the multiplex PCR reads into MiXCR, producing one record per CDR3 protein. Of around 530,000 distinct CDR3 sequences listed, roughly 17% are singletons. General study results and limits: With a median lead of about 6.9 months before onset, the model predicted ophthalmopathy.

The V and J ends lost 2 bases and 1 base, in that order; junction bases with no gene match: 6. Germline assignment: CDR1 SGHVS and CDR2 FQNEAQ. The CDR3 is made up of 16 amino acids. Sequencing was carried out using blood. The TCR sequence derives from a woman aged 18-29 years with Graves' ophthalmopathy. This rearrangement joins TRBV7-8 to TRBJ2-3, with TRBD2 matching over 7 bases. The chain's CDR3 is CASSLLPSGGTDTQYF. The CDR3 DNA is TGTGCCAGCAGCTTACTCCCTAGCGGAGGCACAGATACGCAGTATTTT.